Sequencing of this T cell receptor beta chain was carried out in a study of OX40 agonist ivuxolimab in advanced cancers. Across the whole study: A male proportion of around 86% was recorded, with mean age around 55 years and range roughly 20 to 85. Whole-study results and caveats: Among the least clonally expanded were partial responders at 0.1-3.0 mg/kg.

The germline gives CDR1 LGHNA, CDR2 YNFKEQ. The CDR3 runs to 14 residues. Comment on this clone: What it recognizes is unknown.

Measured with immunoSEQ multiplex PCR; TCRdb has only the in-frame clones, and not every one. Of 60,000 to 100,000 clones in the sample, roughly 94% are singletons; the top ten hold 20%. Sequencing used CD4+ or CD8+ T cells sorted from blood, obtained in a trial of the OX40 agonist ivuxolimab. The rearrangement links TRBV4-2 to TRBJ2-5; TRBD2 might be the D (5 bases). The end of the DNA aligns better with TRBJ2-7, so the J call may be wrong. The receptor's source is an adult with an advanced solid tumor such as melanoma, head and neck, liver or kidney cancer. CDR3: CASSPRTGTYEQYF. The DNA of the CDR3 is TGTGCCAGCAGCCCCCGGACTGGAACCTACGAGCAGTACTTC.